This T cell receptor beta chain was sequenced during a study of blood T cell repertoires in COVID-19. As for the study in general: Collection of acute and convalescent COVID-19 samples took place in the United States, Italy and Spain. PBMCs, B-cell-depleted T cells, or T cells provided the cDNA or gDNA that made up the material.

Between the trimmed V and J ends, which lost 5 bases and 4 bases, there was a span of 9 bases. From germline, CDR1 is SEHNR and CDR2 FQNEAQ (reference sequence). CDR3 length: 12 amino acids. This clone showed up just once. In the authors' methods: Estimation of nucleated cell counts was performed using reference gene primer amplification. Profiling relied on immunoSEQ multiplex PCR, and the TCRdb table lists in-frame clones only, not all of them. V and J calls and clone size are as listed in that table; D and trimming were resolved from the DNA. Of roughly 190,000 clones detected, roughly 90% appear once; the ten largest clones hold roughly 6.2%.

This TCR derives from a woman in her thirties or forties who had recovered from COVID-19. The sequenced material came from peripheral blood. This chain uses TRBV7-9 with TRBJ2-7; D remains unclear. The CDR3 region is CASSPSSYEQYF. In DNA form, the CDR3 reads TGTGCCAGCAGCCCCTCCTCTTACGAGCAGTACTTC.